This T cell receptor beta chain was captured by sequencing in a study of cytomegalovirus exposure and HLA in healthy donors. Assay used: immunoSEQ multiplex PCR; TCRdb lists only in-frame clones, some missing. Among around 300,000 clones listed, roughly 87% were seen once. Trimming took 4 bases from V and 0 from J, leaving 7 bases between them. Per the germline V gene, CDR1 is SQVTM and CDR2 is ANQGSEA. The CDR3 runs 12 residues. Sequenced input: PBMCs. The chain carries TRBV29-1 and TRBJ2-7; no clear D. This TCR was recovered from a woman aged 25 to 39 in good health and CMV-seropositive. CDR3 in amino acids: CSVAQSSYEQYF. Here the CDR3 DNA reads TGCAGCGTTGCACAGAGCTCCTACGAGCAGTACTTC.